The 23 T cell receptor beta chains listed next were all sequenced from one sample in a study of shared clonotypes between healthy human individuals. TCRdb's table, derived via immunoSEQ multiplex PCR, lists solely in-frame clones and lacks some. The table has around 700,000 clones, roughly 73% seen once. Input material: memory CD4+ T cells sorted from blood. Subset in this sample: CD45RA-negative fraction. All receptors come from a woman under 40 in good health.

There are many counts of this clone. V is TRBV21-1 and J is TRBJ1-2; the table's D call TRBD1 went unverified against the DNA. TRBV21-1 is designated a pseudogene. This CDR3 region has 16 residues. The CDR3 DNA reads as TGTGCCAGCTCCCGGGACAGGGGGCAATCTATCTATGGCTACACCTTC. Its protein is CASSRDRGQSIYGYTF.

This clone was found a few times. V is TRBV6-5 and J is TRBJ2-3, with D maybe TRBD2 (5 bases). CDR1 and CDR2 (germline): MNHEY, SVGAGI. The ends were cut back, 6 bases at V and 4 bases at J, with 8 bases in the middle. The CDR3 runs to 12 residues. CDR3 loop: CASRDSADTQYF. The CDR3 nucleotides are TGTGCCAGCAGGGACTCCGCAGATACGCAGTATTTT.

The V gene is TRBV5-1, the J gene TRBJ2-7; D may be TRBD2 (6 bases). Germline V gene sequence: CDR1 SGHRS, CDR2 YFSETQ. With 3 bases removed from V and 0 bases from J, the gap between germline ends came to 10 bases. The CDR3 is made up of 14 amino acids. This CDR3 is CASSWETSSYEQYF. CDR3 nucleotides: TGCGCCAGCAGCTGGGAGACTAGCTCCTACGAGCAGTACTTC.

In its sample, this clone was seen a few times. The J gene is TRBJ2-7, the V gene TRBV7-6; D tentatively reads TRBD1 or TRBD2 (5 bases each). The germline CDR1 and CDR2 sequences are SGHVS and FNYEAQ. CDR3 size: 16 residues. With 5 bases removed from V and 0 bases from J, the gap between germline ends came to 17 bases. The CDR3 nucleotides are TGTGCCAGCAGCCTCAGGGCAGCGGTGAGCTCCTACGAGCAGTACTTC. Its translation is CASSLRAAVSSYEQYF.

The rearrangement links TRBV6-6 to TRBJ1-4, with 9 bases lining up with TRBD1. Losses at the gene ends were 5 bases for V and 7 bases for J; bases not matched to a gene: 8. The germline V gene encodes CDR1 MNHNY and CDR2 SVGAGI (reference sequence). CDR3 length: 15 residues. In DNA, the CDR3 is TGTGCCAGCAGTGGCTCGGGACAGGGCGGTGAAAAACTGTTTTTT. The encoded protein is CASSGSGQGGEKLFF.

The chain joins TRBV7-9 to TRBJ1-1; TRBD1 matches 7 bases. CDR1 is SEHNR and CDR2 is FQNEAQ in the germline V gene (reference sequence). The CDR3 consists of 15 residues. V trimming: 4 bases; J trimming: 4 bases; junction bases outside the gene matches: 9. CDR3: CASSSNRGQLTEAFF. Here the CDR3 DNA reads TGTGCCAGCAGCTCGAACAGGGGACAGCTCACTGAAGCTTTCTTT.

This clone was counted a single time. Other DNA variants within this sample encode the same CDR3. J is TRBJ2-7 and V is TRBV2, with TRBD2 matching 10 bases. The J segment lost 3 bases and the V segment lost 6 bases, leaving 5 bases of the junction unmatched. The CDR3 has 14 residues. The V gene's germline CDR1 is SNHLY and CDR2 FYNNEI. The CDR3 DNA is TGTGCCAGCAGCCCCGGGACTAGCGTCTACGAGCAGTACTTC. The encoded protein is CASSPGTSVYEQYF. The full variable domain, rest sourced from reference TRBV2 and TRBJ2-7, is EPEVTQTPSHQVTQMGQEVILRCVPISNHLYFYWYRQILGQKVEFLVSFYNNEISEKSEIFDDQFSVERPDGSNFTLKIRSTKLEDSAMYFCASSPGTSVYEQYFGPGTRLTVT.

V is TRBV2 and J is TRBJ1-2, with D perhaps matching TRBD1 (6 bases). CDR1 and CDR2 (germline): SNHLY, FYNNEI. Trimming cost V 4 bases and J 0 bases, with 12 bases left between them. The CDR3 runs to 15 residues. The CDR3: CASSGQTGANYGYTF. The CDR3 DNA sequence: TGTGCCAGCAGTGGTCAGACAGGTGCTAACTATGGCTACACCTTC.

V is TRBV5-1 and J is TRBJ2-3, with D unresolved. CDR1 and CDR2 from the germline V gene are SGHRS and YFSETQ. CDR3 length: 12 residues. V was clipped by 1 base and J by 6 bases, with 6 bases between them. The CDR3 bases are TGCGCCAGCAGCTTGACCGCGGATACGCAGTATTTT. Encoded protein: CASSLTADTQYF.

This clone came up once. The V and J genes are TRBV19 and TRBJ1-2, with D perhaps matching TRBD1 (5 bases). This CDR3 comprises 15 residues. The V gene's germline CDR1 is LNHDA and CDR2 SQIVND (reference sequence). V dropped 9 bases and J dropped 4 bases, with 21 bases sitting between them. Here the CDR3 DNA reads TGTGCCAGCCTACCTGGGACCGCCTCAGGCTATGGCTACACCTTC. Translated, it gives CASLPGTASGYGYTF. Full variable domain (remainder filled in from reference TRBV19 and TRBJ1-2): DGGITQSPKYLFRKEGQNVTLSCEQNLNHDAMYWYRQDPGQGLRLIYYSQIVNDFQKGDIAEGYSVSREKKESFPLTVTSAQKNPTAFYLCASLPGTASGYGYTFGSGTRLTVV.

The rearrangement uses TRBV11-2 and TRBJ1-2; maybe TRBD1 (6 bases). The V end lost 5 bases, the J end lost 13 bases, and 17 bases lay between the germline ends. CDR3 length: 12 amino acids. Germline CDR1 and CDR2: SGHAT and FQNNGV. CDR3 sequence: CASSTRGGTSTF. The CDR3, as DNA: TGTGCCAGCAGCACACGGGGGGGGACAAGCACCTTC.

The table lists this clone with a count of one. The chain employs TRBV9 and TRBJ1-2, with D possibly being TRBD1 (6 bases). The V and J ends lost 5 bases and 4 bases respectively, with 9 bases between them. This CDR3 contains 12 residues. The V gene's germline CDR1 is SGDLS and CDR2 YYNGEE. CDR3 in DNA: TGTGCCAGCAGTGGGGGCCTCTATGGCTACACCTTC. This sequence encodes CASSGGLYGYTF.

The chain couples TRBV18 to TRBJ1-2; TRBD1 matches at 9 bases. CDR1 is KGHSH and CDR2 is LQKENI in the germline V gene. CDR3 length: 14 residues. The junction had 8 bases not matched to a gene; V was cut back by 5 bases and J by 7 bases. CDR3 DNA sequence: TGTGCCAGCTCAGAACAGGGGGCTTACTCTGGCTACACCTTC. Protein: CASSEQGAYSGYTF.

The J gene is TRBJ1-5, the V gene TRBV7-2, with TRBD1 as a possible D gene (5 bases). Germline CDR1 and CDR2: SGHTA and FQGNSA. The length of the CDR3 is 15 residues. Trimming cost V 6 bases and J 2 bases, with 14 bases left between them. The CDR3 nucleotides are TGTGCCAGCAGTCCAGGGATTACGGGCAATCAGCCCCAGCATTTT. Translating it yields CASSPGITGNQPQHF. The full variable domain, rest sourced from reference TRBV7-2 and TRBJ1-5, is GAGVSQSPSNKVTEKGKDVELRCDPISGHTALYWYRQSLGQGLEFLIYFQGNSAPDKSGLPSDRFSAERTGGSVSTLTIQRTQQEDSAVYLCASSPGITGNQPQHFGDGTRLSIL.

This clone was picked up one time. The genes are TRBV7-8 and TRBJ2-5; D call uncertain. CDR3 length: 15 amino acids. Germline CDR1 and CDR2: SGHVS and FQNEAQ. Trimming left V 1 base short and J 0 bases short, with 9 bases between. In DNA form, the CDR3 reads TGTGCCAGCAGCTTAGGTTTGCGTTACCAAGAGACCCAGTACTTC. This codes for CASSLGLRYQETQYF. The variable domain in full, with the rest retrieved from reference TRBV7-8 and TRBJ2-5, is GAGVSQSPRYKVAKRGQDVALRCDPISGHVSLFWYQQALGQGPEFLTYFQNEAQLDKSGLPSDRFFAERPEGSVSTLKIQRTQQEDSAVYLCASSLGLRYQETQYFGPGTRLLVL.

The genes are TRBV10-3 and TRBJ1-5; the D gene is possibly TRBD1 (6 bases). V lost 8 bases and J 6 bases, leaving 14 bases between the germline ends. The germline V gene has CDR1 ENHRY and CDR2 SYGVKD. The CDR3 sequence is 13 residues long. As DNA, the CDR3 is TGTGCCATCCAAGGGGAAGGGGGTCAGCCCCAGCATTTT. It translates to CAIQGEGGQPQHF.

This chain connects TRBV4-2 to TRBJ1-5; possible D gene TRBD1, 5 bases. V was trimmed by 0 bases and J by 2 bases, leaving 23 bases between them. Germline CDR1 LGHNA, CDR2 YNFKEQ. This CDR3 has 20 residues. CDR3 protein: CASSQDGGQGGFFGNQPQHF. In DNA, the CDR3 is TGTGCCAGCAGCCAAGATGGTGGGCAGGGAGGGTTTTTTGGCAATCAGCCCCAGCATTTT.

The J gene is TRBJ2-2, the V gene TRBV29-1; D is uncertain. V lost 0 bases and J lost 13, with 0 bases in between. The CDR3 extends over 8 amino acids. Germline-derived CDR1 and CDR2 are SQVTM and ANQGSEA. CDR3 region: CSVEELFF. CDR3 coding DNA: TGCAGCGTTGAAGAGCTGTTTTTT.

This clone appeared a single time. This sequence joins TRBV19 and TRBJ2-3, with TRBD1 matching over 9 bases. Germline V CDR1 and CDR2: LNHDA, SQIVND (reference sequence). The length of the CDR3 is 15 residues. The trim removed 3 bases at V and 4 bases at J, leaving 5 bases unmatched. For the CDR3, the DNA is TGTGCCAGTAGTATCCGGGACAGGGATGCAGATACGCAGTATTTT. This encodes CASSIRDRDADTQYF. Full variable domain (rest looked up from reference TRBV19 and TRBJ2-3): DGGITQSPKYLFRKEGQNVTLSCEQNLNHDAMYWYRQDPGQGLRLIYYSQIVNDFQKGDIAEGYSVSREKKESFPLTVTSAQKNPTAFYLCASSIRDRDADTQYFGPGTRLTVL.

The chain couples TRBV2 to TRBJ1-2, with D perhaps TRBD1 (6 bases). CDR1 SNHLY and CDR2 FYNNEI come from the germline V gene. The CDR3 runs to 15 residues. V dropped 4 bases and J dropped 3 bases, with 15 bases sitting between them. The chain's CDR3 is CASSVGRGSHYGYTF. As DNA, the CDR3 is TGTGCCAGCAGTGTCGGTAGGGGGTCTCACTATGGCTACACCTTC. The complete variable domain, with remaining parts taken from reference TRBV2 and TRBJ1-2, reads EPEVTQTPSHQVTQMGQEVILRCVPISNHLYFYWYRQILGQKVEFLVSFYNNEISEKSEIFDDQFSVERPDGSNFTLKIRSTKLEDSAMYFCASSVGRGSHYGYTFGSGTRLTVV.

As regards this clone: A read error is possible here, since a much larger clone lies one base away. The J gene is TRBJ2-2, the V gene TRBV7-9; no clear D. The V end lost 4 bases, the J end lost 1 base, and 7 bases lay between the germline ends. CDR1 is SEHNR and CDR2 is FQNEAQ in the germline V gene (reference sequence). CDR3 length: 14 residues. The CDR3 region has the DNA TGTGCCAGCAGCTGGGCGGAGAACACCGGGGAGCTGTTTTTT. This encodes CASSWAENTGELFF.

The genes are TRBV18 and TRBJ1-1; the match to TRBD1 covers 10 bases. The V gene end was trimmed by 3 bases and the J gene end by 1 base; junction bases not matched to a gene: 5. This CDR3 spans 16 amino acids. CDR1 and CDR2 from the germline V gene are KGHSH and LQKENI. CDR3 loop: CASSPLGQGTNTEAFF. DNA for the CDR3: TGTGCCAGCTCACCCTTGGGACAGGGGACGAACACTGAAGCTTTCTTT.

For this clone: The same CDR3 arises from other DNA sequences in this sample as well. The genes are TRBV11-2 and TRBJ2-7, with D tentatively TRBD1 (5 bases). CDR3 size: 13 residues. V lost 2 bases and J 1 base, leaving 6 bases between the germline ends. Germline assignment: CDR1 SGHAT and CDR2 FQNNGV. For the CDR3, the DNA is TGTGCCAGCAGCTTACCAGGGTCCTACGAGCAGTACTTC. This sequence encodes CASSLPGSYEQYF.